Listed below are T cell receptor beta chains from one sample, sequenced in a study of T cell responses to AZD1222 COVID-19 vaccine. Profiling relied on immunoSEQ multiplex PCR, and the TCRdb table lists in-frame clones only, not all of them. The table has more than 85,000 clones, approximately 90% seen once. The input for sequencing was peripheral blood, taken on day 0 of AZD1222 vaccination. The receptors originated from an adult in good health. Both conserved end residues are part of each CDR3. A D gene is named only where the DNA matches it firmly.

j_gene | d_gene | v_gene | CDR3aa | CDR3nt
TRBJ2-3 | . | TRBV11-2 | CASSLVRLDTQYF | TGTGCCAGCAGCTTAGTCAGACTGGATACGCAGTATTTT
TRBJ1-5 | . | TRBV7-9 | CASSQDNQPQHF | TGTGCCAGCAGCCAAGATAATCAGCCCCAGCATTTT
TRBJ1-1 | . | TRBV29-1 | CSVAIDGMNTEAFF | TGCAGCGTTGCGATCGACGGCATGAACACTGAAGCTTTCTTT
TRBJ2-2 | . | TRBV10-3 | CATRGFTSTGELFF | TGTGCCACCCGGGGGTTCACCTCGACCGGGGAGCTGTTTTTT
TRBJ1-5 | . | TRBV24-1 | CATSDSGSVIQPQHF | TGTGCCACCAGTGATTCGGGGTCGGTAATTCAGCCCCAGCATTTT
TRBJ1-5 | . | TRBV5-8 | CASSRPSGAYQPQHF | TGTGCCAGCAGCAGGCCGTCGGGGGCGTATCAGCCCCAGCATTTT
TRBJ2-7 | . | TRBV3-1/TRBV3-2 | CASSPGAGSYEQYF | TGTGCCAGCAGCCCCGGTGCAGGTTCCTACGAGCAGTACTTC
TRBJ2-1 | . | TRBV5-4 | CASSSRGDYNEQFF | TGTGCCAGCAGCTCCAGGGGCGACTACAATGAGCAGTTCTTC
TRBJ2-1 | . | TRBV24-1 | CATSVLPSSIGQFF | TGTGCCACCAGTGTATTACCCTCCTCGATCGGACAGTTCTTC
TRBJ2-6 | TRBD1 | TRBV7-9 | CASSFRQGASSGANVLTF | TGTGCCAGCAGCTTTAGACAGGGGGCTTCTTCTGGGGCCAACGTCCTGACTTTC
TRBJ1-2 | TRBD1 | TRBV5-1 | CASSSVGGQGYGYTF | TGCGCCAGCAGCTCCGTTGGGGGACAGGGGTATGGCTACACCTTC
TRBJ2-3 | . | TRBV24-1 | CATSDFGGMNADTQYF | TGTGCCACCAGTGATTTTGGCGGGATGAATGCAGATACGCAGTATTTT
TRBJ1-5 | TRBD1 | TRBV20-1 | CSASLRTGGNQPQHF | TGCAGTGCTAGTCTCAGGACAGGCGGCAATCAGCCCCAGCATTTT
TRBJ2-3 | . | TRBV18 | CASSPGLLDTQYF | TGTGCCAGCTCACCAGGCTTGCTGGATACGCAGTATTTT
TRBJ2-2 | . | TRBV5-4 | CASSLRRDSYTGELFF | TGTGCCAGCAGCTTGCGCCGGGACTCCTACACCGGGGAGCTGTTTTTT
TRBJ1-1 | . | TRBV29-1 | CSVEDPMAGAEAFF | TGCAGCGTTGAAGATCCTATGGCCGGGGCCGAAGCTTTCTTT
TRBJ2-1 | TRBD2 | TRBV11-3 | CASSLSKRGGVHEQFF | TGTGCCAGCAGCTTAAGCAAGCGGGGGGGCGTCCATGAGCAGTTCTTC